The rows below give T cell receptor beta chains drawn from one sample of a study of tumor-infiltrating lymphocytes in primary liver carcinoma. Using its own MiXCR run on the multiplex PCR reads, TCRdb lists one record per CDR3 protein. The sample holds about 310,000 distinct CDR3 sequences, 45% to 70% seen once. Sequencing was carried out using peripheral blood. These receptors all come from a woman aged 25-40 years with primary liver carcinoma and hepatitis B virus infection. CDR3s include the opening cysteine and the closing phenylalanine or tryptophan. A D gene is named only where the DNA matches it firmly. Clone size is given for some rows only: seen once, a few or many times, or a class if the clone is expanded.

TRBV6-1	.	.	TRBJ2-4	TGTGCCAGCTTTTCCACCGCTATTCAGTACTTC	CASFSTAIQYF
TRBV18	.	.	TRBJ2-4	TGTGCCAGCTCACTGGATACCGACTTAGTCGCAGGCTCCGCCAAAAACATTCAGTACTTC	CASSLDTDLVAGSAKNIQYF
TRBV6-2/TRBV6-3	TRBD2	many	TRBJ2-7	TGTGCCAGCAGCCGGGGGGGAATCGACGAGCAGTACTTC	CASSRGGIDEQYF
TRBV6-2/TRBV6-3	.	once	TRBJ2-2	TGTGCTAGCAGGCCTTCTGGCGGCAGGACCGGGGAGCTGTTTTTT	CASRPSGGRTGELFF
TRBV4-1	.	few	TRBJ1-5	TGCGCCAGCAGCCTCACAGGGAGTGGGCAGCCCCAGCATTTT	CASSLTGSGQPQHF
TRBV29-1	.	.	TRBJ2-5	TGCCGCGTTGATCGAGGGGAGACCCAGTACTTC	CRVDRGETQYF
TRBV2	.	.	TRBJ2-1	TGTGCCAGCAGTGCGGACACCGTTGCCAATGAGCAGTTCTTC	CASSADTVANEQFF
TRBV12-3/TRBV12-4	.	.	TRBJ2-4	TGTGCCAGCACCTTGGGGGGGGGGCGAGGATACATTCAGTACTTC	CASTLGGGRGYIQYF
TRBV13	.	.	TRBJ2-5	TGTGCCAGCAGCTTTTCCAGACAAGCCGGCCAAGAGACCCAGTACTTC	CASSFSRQAGQETQYF
TRBV7-2	TRBD1	.	TRBJ1-5	TGTGCCAGCAGCTTAGGGGACAGGAATCAGCCCCAGCATTTT	CASSLGDRNQPQHF
TRBV11-3	.	.	TRBJ2-7	TGTGCAAGCAGCCCGTCGGAGGGAGAGGAGCAGTACTTC	CASSPSEGEEQYF
TRBV5-1	.	.	TRBJ2-5	TGCGCCAGCGGGGGTCGGCGGGAGACCCAGTACTTC	CASGGRRETQYF
TRBV11-3	.	.	TRBJ2-3	TGTGCCAGCAGCCTCGAACTAGGGACCGGTACGCAATATTTT	CASSLELGTGTQYF
TRBV11-2	.	many	TRBJ2-3	TGTGCCAGCGGGATACCAGATACGCAGTATTTT	CASGIPDTQYF
TRBV6-6	TRBD1	.	TRBJ1-2	TGTGCCAGCAGTCAAACGGACAGGTCGAACTATGGCTACGCCTTC	CASSQTDRSNYGYAF
TRBV6-5	.	.	TRBJ1-4	TGTGCCAGCAGTCGTACGTTAGGGGCAACTAATGAAAAACTGTTTTTT	CASSRTLGATNEKLFF
TRBV6-1	.	.	TRBJ1-4	TGTGCCAGCAGTGAAGCGCTAGGGGCGGGTGAAAAACTGTTTTTT	CASSEALGAGEKLFF
TRBV6-1	TRBD1	.	TRBJ1-5	TGTGCCAGCATTGCCCGGGACAGCCTGAATCAGCCCCAGCATTTT	CASIARDSLNQPQHF
TRBV6-6	TRBD2	.	TRBJ2-7	TGTGCCAGCAGGCGAAGCGGGAGGGCCTACGAGCAGTACTTC	CASRRSGRAYEQYF
TRBV5-1	TRBD2	few	TRBJ2-1	TGCGCCAGCAGCCTTATCGGGAGGGGTGGAACCAATGAGCAGTTCTTC	CASSLIGRGGTNEQFF
TRBV14	.	.	TRBJ2-7	TGTGCCAGCAGCCAAGATGGAGGCGAGCAGTACTTC	CASSQDGGEQYF
TRBV12-3/TRBV12-4	.	.	TRBJ2-7	TGTGCCAGCAGTTTAGGGCAGGGTATTGTATTCTACGAGCAGTACTTC	CASSLGQGIVFYEQYF
TRBV29-1	.	.	TRBJ2-3	TGCAGCATCTACTTCAGGCAAACCACAGATACGCAGTATTTT	CSIYFRQTTDTQYF
TRBV11-1	.	.	TRBJ2-7	TGTGCCAGCGGCTTCATGGGTTACGAGCAATACTTT	CASGFMGYEQYF
TRBV14	.	few	TRBJ2-1	TGTGCCAGCAGCCAACCGCCAGGGAAAGGGTCGGATGAGCAGTTCTTC	CASSQPPGKGSDEQFF
TRBV11-3	.	.	TRBJ2-1	TGTACCAGCAGCTTACTGATCGGTGGGAGTAAGCAGTTCTTC	CTSSLLIGGSKQFF
TRBV6-2/TRBV6-3	TRBD2	.	TRBJ2-3	TGTGTCAGCAGTAGGACTAGCGGGAGGGCGTCGGGCACAGATACGCAGTATTTT	CVSSRTSGRASGTDTQYF